This entry lists 21 T cell receptor beta chains sequenced from one sample in a study of shared clonotypes between healthy human individuals. Assay used: immunoSEQ multiplex PCR; TCRdb lists only in-frame clones, some missing. The sample comprises about 1,800,000 clones, about 95% of which are singletons, and 0.9% to 1.5% rests with the top ten. The naive CD8 population came from CD45RO-negative cells selected for CCR7, without terminally differentiated effector memory CD45RA+ cells. The sample comprised naive CD8+ T cells sorted from blood. These receptor sequences come from a man aged 18 to 35 in good health.

About this clone itself: The same CDR3 arises from other DNA sequences in this sample as well. This rearrangement joins TRBV13 to TRBJ2-7, with a weak D call TRBD1 (5 bases). Germline V gene sequence: CDR1 PRHDT, CDR2 FYEKMQ (reference sequence). With 5 bases removed from V and 3 bases from J, the gap between germline ends came to 8 bases. This CDR3 has 12 amino acids. CDR3 in DNA: TGTGCCAGCAGCCGTGACAGCTACGAGCAGTACTTC. Its translation: CASSRDSYEQYF.

The chain couples TRBV6-4 to TRBJ1-4; TRBD1 is a possible D gene (6 bases). This CDR3 contains 15 residues. V dropped 2 bases and J dropped 3 bases, with 10 bases sitting between them. Per the germline V gene, CDR1 is MRHNA and CDR2 is SNTAGT. CDR3 sequence (DNA): TGTGCCAGCAGTGACAGGGGGGGCCCTAATGAAAAACTGTTTTTT. Translated, it gives CASSDRGGPNEKLFF.

The V call is TRBV9, the J call TRBJ2-1; TRBD2 agrees at 9 bases. V shed 0 bases, J shed 5 bases, and the junction held 6 bases outside the gene matches. This CDR3 has 16 amino acids. Germline lookup yields CDR1 SGDLS and CDR2 YYNGEE. Here the CDR3 DNA reads TGTGCCAGCAGCGTAGCTTACCTAGCGGGGCACAATGAGCAGTTCTTC. It specifies CASSVAYLAGHNEQFF.

The J gene is TRBJ1-1, the V gene TRBV7-2, with D perhaps TRBD1 (5 bases). This CDR3 contains 12 residues. The V end lost 8 bases, the J end lost 7 bases, and 14 bases lay between the germline ends. Germline values: CDR1 SGHTA, CDR2 FQGNSA. The CDR3 sequence: CASGLSGNEAFF. CDR3 nucleotide sequence: TGTGCCAGCGGTTTATCAGGGAATGAAGCTTTCTTT. The variable domain in full, with the rest retrieved from reference TRBV7-2 and TRBJ1-1, is GAGVSQSPSNKVTEKGKDVELRCDPISGHTALYWYRQSLGQGLEFLIYFQGNSAPDKSGLPSDRFSAERTGGSVSTLTIQRTQQEDSAVYLCASGLSGNEAFFGQGTRLTVV.

The chain is built from TRBV28 and TRBJ2-5; 7 bases are shared with TRBD2. There are 14 residues in the CDR3. Germline loops: CDR1 MDHEN, CDR2 SYDVKM. V gave up 3 bases and J gave up 2 bases; unmatched junction bases: 3. CDR3 in amino acids: CASSFPAGQETQYF. The CDR3 DNA sequence: TGTGCCAGCAGTTTTCCAGCGGGGCAAGAGACCCAGTACTTC.

This clone was seen just once. The V call is TRBV4-1, the J call TRBJ2-1; TRBD2 matches 9 bases. Looked up from germline, CDR1 is MGHRA and CDR2 is YSYEKL. V gave up 1 base and J gave up 10 bases; unmatched junction bases: 5. CDR3 length: 14 amino acids. The CDR3 DNA reads TGCGCCAGCAGCCAAGGACTAGCGGTAGGGGAGCAGTTCTTC. The encoded protein is CASSQGLAVGEQFF.

On this clone: Additional DNA sequences in this sample encode the identical CDR3. This chain links TRBV7-6 with TRBJ2-7; 8 nucleotides match TRBD2. The CDR3 is 14 amino acids. Looked up from germline, CDR1 is SGHVS and CDR2 is FNYEAQ. The junction had 1 base not matched to a gene; V was cut back by 0 bases and J by 3 bases. The CDR3 reads CASSLASGSYEQYF. The CDR3 region has the DNA TGTGCCAGCAGCTTAGCCAGCGGGAGCTACGAGCAGTACTTC.

This rearrangement joins TRBV9 to TRBJ2-5; 9 bases match TRBD1. The germline V gene has CDR1 SGDLS and CDR2 YYNGEE. This CDR3 spans 16 amino acids. Trimming took 1 base from V and 4 from J; bases not matched to a gene: 8. DNA for the CDR3: TGTGCCAGCAGCGTAAGGGGACAGGGCACGGCAGAGACCCAGTACTTC. This gives the protein CASSVRGQGTAETQYF. The whole variable domain, remainder taken from reference TRBV9 and TRBJ2-5, is DSGVTQTPKHLITATGQRVTLRCSPRSGDLSVYWYQQSLDQGLQFLIQYYNGEERAKGNILERFSAQQFPDLHSELNLSSLELGDSALYFCASSVRGQGTAETQYFGPGTRLLVL.

This sequence joins TRBV11-2 and TRBJ2-5; D might be TRBD1 (7 bases). Germline lookup yields CDR1 SGHAT and CDR2 FQNNGV. V was clipped by 5 bases and J by 3 bases, with 13 bases between them. The CDR3 loop spans 14 amino acids. DNA of the CDR3: TGTGCCAGCAGCCGACAGGGCGGGGAAGAGACCCAGTACTTC. Translating it yields CASSRQGGEETQYF. The full variable domain, completed using reference TRBV11-2 and TRBJ2-5, is EAGVAQSPRYKIIEKRQSVAFWCNPISGHATLYWYQQILGQGPKLLIQFQNNGVVDDSQLPKDRFSAERLKGVDSTLKIQPAKLEDSAVYLCASSRQGGEETQYFGPGTRLLVL.

This clone appeared once. Here the CDR3 DNA reads TGTGCCAGCAGATTGGGGAACACTGAAGCTTTCTTT. It translates to CASRLGNTEAFF. The chain employs TRBV2 and TRBJ1-1; D is unclear. CDR1 is SNHLY, CDR2 FYNNEI, per germline. Trimming shortened V by 6 bases and J by 1 base, and 6 bases separated the two germline ends. The CDR3 consists of 12 residues.

The rearrangement joins TRBV10-3 to TRBJ2-7, with 10 positions matching TRBD2. Unmatched junction bases numbered 5, after V lost 0 bases and J lost 3 bases. The CDR3 has 16 residues. In germline, CDR1 is ENHRY, CDR2 SYGVKD. CDR3 region: CAISESETSGYYEQYF. The CDR3, as DNA: TGTGCCATCAGTGAGTCGGAGACTAGCGGGTACTACGAGCAGTACTTC.

For this clone: Other DNA sequences within the sample encode an identical CDR3. The chain links TRBV4-1 to TRBJ2-7; D not certain. Trimming stripped 0 bases from V and 0 bases from J, with 6 bases between. Germline loops: CDR1 MGHRA, CDR2 YSYEKL. The CDR3 runs 14 residues. Written as DNA, the CDR3 is TGCGCCAGCAGCCAAGAGCGAGACTCCTACGAGCAGTACTTC. Residues: CASSQERDSYEQYF.

J is TRBJ1-5 and V is TRBV10-1; no clear D. This CDR3 is built from 13 residues. Looked up from germline, CDR1 is WNHNN and CDR2 is SYGVQD (reference sequence). Trimming stripped 3 bases from V and 5 bases from J, with 8 bases between. CDR3 sequence reads: CASSDGPDQPQHF. The CDR3 nucleotides read TGCGCCAGCAGTGACGGTCCGGATCAGCCCCAGCATTTT.

The chain is built from TRBV5-8 and TRBJ2-2; 8 nucleotides line up with TRBD1. Germline CDR1 SGHTS, CDR2 YDEGEE. With 5 bases clipped from V and 2 bases from J, the junction kept 8 bases outside the gene matches. CDR3 size: 16 residues. The CDR3 reads CASRPRQGTNTGELFF. DNA of the CDR3: TGTGCCAGCAGACCCAGACAGGGGACCAACACCGGGGAGCTGTTTTTT.

This clone was detected only once. The V call is TRBV5-6, the J call TRBJ1-1; the D is unclear. V lost 4 bases and J lost 0, with 10 bases in between. This CDR3 comprises 14 residues. Germline CDR1 reads SGHDT; CDR2 reads YYEEEE. The CDR3 reads CASSPWAVNTEAFF. The DNA of the CDR3 is TGTGCCAGCAGCCCCTGGGCCGTGAACACTGAAGCTTTCTTT.

The rearrangement joins TRBV4-1 to TRBJ2-1, with unresolved D. This CDR3 spans 13 amino acids. The germline V gene encodes CDR1 MGHRA and CDR2 YSYEKL. V was cut by 4 bases and J by 8 bases, with 12 bases left in between. This chain's CDR3 is CASSPGPFDEQFF. As DNA, the CDR3 is TGCGCCAGCAGCCCCGGGCCCTTCGATGAGCAGTTCTTC.

V is TRBV13 and J is TRBJ2-5, with D maybe TRBD2 (5 bases). The CDR3 runs to 14 residues. V lost 5 bases and J lost 4, with 14 bases in between. Germline V gene lookup returns CDR1 PRHDT and CDR2 FYEKMQ (reference sequence). The CDR3 loop reads CASSGPPSGETQYF. CDR3 coding DNA: TGTGCCAGCAGCGGCCCCCCGAGCGGAGAGACCCAGTACTTC.

Comments on this clone: The same CDR3 is also encoded by other DNA sequences in this sample. The chain recombines TRBV30 with TRBJ1-1; 7 positions match TRBD1. Germline V gene sequence: CDR1 GTSNPN, CDR2 SVGIG (reference sequence). The V gene end was trimmed by 5 bases and the J gene end by 1 base; junction bases not matched to a gene: 4. The CDR3 contains 13 residues. The CDR3: CAWSGGGNTEAFF. The DNA of the CDR3 is TGTGCCTGGTCAGGGGGTGGGAACACTGAAGCTTTCTTT. The full variable domain, rest sourced from reference TRBV30 and TRBJ1-1, is SQTIHQWPATLVQPVGSPLSLECTVEGTSNPNLYWYRQAAGRGLQLLFYSVGIGQISSEVPQNLSASRPQDRQFILSSKKLLLSDSGFYLCAWSGGGNTEAFFGQGTRLTVV.

The chain links TRBV29-1 to TRBJ2-7, with 11 bases lining up with TRBD1. Germline V gene data show CDR1 as SQVTM and CDR2 as ANQGSEA. Trimming cost V 0 bases and J 5 bases; bases outside gene matches: 6. This CDR3 contains 15 residues. The CDR3 nucleotides are TGCAGCGTTGAAGATCTCGGGACAGGGGGGAACGAGCAGTACTTC. This sequence encodes CSVEDLGTGGNEQYF.

The V gene is TRBV11-2, the J gene TRBJ2-7, with a tentative D call TRBD1 (6 bases). Looked up from germline, CDR1 is SGHAT and CDR2 is FQNNGV. The CDR3 is 16 residues long. V lost 4 bases and J 3 bases, leaving 19 bases between the germline ends. CDR3 sequence: CASSSATGSMVYEQYF. CDR3 sequence (DNA): TGTGCCAGCAGCTCTGCCACAGGGAGTATGGTCTACGAGCAGTACTTC.

V gene TRBV10-3 combines with J gene TRBJ2-7; D possibly corresponds to TRBD2 (5 bases). The CDR3 spans 14 residues. CDR1 is ENHRY, CDR2 SYGVKD, per germline. V was pared by 2 bases and J by 3 bases, with 11 bases between. The CDR3 nucleotides read TGTGCCATCAGTGAGGGGGAGTCCTACTACGAGCAGTACTTC. Translated: CAISEGESYYEQYF.